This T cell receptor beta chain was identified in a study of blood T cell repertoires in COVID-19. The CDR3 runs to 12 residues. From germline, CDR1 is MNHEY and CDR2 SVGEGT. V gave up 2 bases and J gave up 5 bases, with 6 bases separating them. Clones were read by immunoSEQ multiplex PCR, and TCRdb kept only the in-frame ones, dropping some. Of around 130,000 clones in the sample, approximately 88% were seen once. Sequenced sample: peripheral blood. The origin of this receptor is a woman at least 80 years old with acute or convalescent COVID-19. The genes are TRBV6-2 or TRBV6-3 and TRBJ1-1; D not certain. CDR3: CASSYGKTEAFF. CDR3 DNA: TGTGCCAGCAGTTACGGCAAAACTGAAGCTTTCTTT.